The clone carrying this T cell receptor beta chain was counted once. Its antigen remains unknown. This entry belongs to a study of cytomegalovirus exposure and HLA in healthy donors. Primers: 60 Vbeta forward and 13 Jbeta reverse. Method: immunoSEQ multiplex PCR; TCRdb's copy keeps in-frame clones and lacks some. Among about 97,000 clones, over 75% were seen once, and the ten largest hold more than 5%. The ends were cut back, 4 bases at V and 2 bases at J, with 17 bases in the middle. The germline V gene encodes CDR1 KGHSY and CDR2 FQNENV. The CDR3 runs to 16 residues. Study-wide results and caveats: Later analysis suggested links between common viral pathogens and several top significant clusters.

This clonotype originated in a man aged 35 to 55 in good health and CMV-seropositive. Input material: PBMCs. The chain has TRBV16 and TRBJ1-1; possible D gene TRBD1, 5 bases. CDR3 bases: TGTGCCAGCAGCCCGTGGGGCCGCGGGACCAACACTGAAGCTTTCTTT. It translates to CASSPWGRGTNTEAFF.